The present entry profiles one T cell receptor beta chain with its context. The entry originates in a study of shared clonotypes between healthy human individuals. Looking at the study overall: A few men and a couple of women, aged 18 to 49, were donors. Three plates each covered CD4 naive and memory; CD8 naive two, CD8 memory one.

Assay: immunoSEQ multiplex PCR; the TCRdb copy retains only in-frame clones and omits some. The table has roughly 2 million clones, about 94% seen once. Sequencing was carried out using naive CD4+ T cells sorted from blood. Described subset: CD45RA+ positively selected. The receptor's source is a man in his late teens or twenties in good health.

CDR3 bases: TGTGCCAGCAGTGACCCGACAGGGGGCATCGACTATTATAGCAATCAGCCCCAGCATTTT. Its translation: CASSDPTGGIDYYSNQPQHF. The chain recombines TRBV6-1 with TRBJ1-5, with 10 bases lining up with TRBD1. This CDR3 spans 20 amino acids. V trimming: 3 bases; J trimming: 0 bases; junction bases outside the gene matches: 14. Germline CDR1 and CDR2: MNHNS and SASEGT.